This TCR beta chain was obtained from a study of cytomegalovirus exposure and HLA in healthy donors (dated by TCRdb to between 2016 and 2019). Study-level background: The 666 repertoires of the first cohort and the 120 validation repertoires were produced on the same platform, according to a later analysis. The aim of the study was to test whether cataloging public T cell receptors could identify signatures of past pathogen exposure. Along with the roughly 700-subject first cohort, a separate validation cohort of approximately 110 different subjects was used. To predict cytomegalovirus infection status, the study brought together high-throughput TCR immunosequencing, statistical association of individual TCRs with disease status, and machine learning.

This clone was observed a single time. The target of this receptor is not known. No much larger clone exists at a distance of one base, and base qualities are not known. The donors belonged to the validation cohort of approximately 130 subjects, which was separate from the approximately 700-subject first cohort. Receptor libraries were prepared by the immunoSEQ multiplex PCR assay. For the original study's pipeline: A statistical classification framework was developed to diagnose cytomegalovirus status using the catalog of TCR beta chain sequences. The immuneACCESS repertoire file appears here via TCRdb, limited to in-frame rearrangements. These files lack a portion of the clones; in checked studies, under half of the deficit traces to unresolved V genes, and the cause of the others is not known. That table gives V, J and clone size, and the DNA gave D and trimming. In all, the sample holds 70,000 or so clones, and about 94% of those were seen once. The top ten clones comprise roughly 1.4% of the sample.

The CDR1 and CDR2 encoded by the germline V gene are KGHSH and LQKENI. At the junction V is shortened by 2 bases and J by 4 bases, with 7 bases in between. The CDR3 contains 13 residues, cysteine and phenylalanine counted. The read is trimmed to its CDR3 DNA, 39 bases read in frame from base 1. The paper as a whole reports these results and caveats: The classifier was reported to diagnose cytomegalovirus status with high specificity and sensitivity in both the original cohort and the validation cohort. In a later analysis, TCRs clustered in the first cohort were found to also tend to co-occur in the 120 or so validation repertoires, with 94% of cluster scores above 0. Across donors, most TCR sequences were observed very rarely, whereas some public TCRs were present in many individuals. The authors suggested that the approach could potentially be extended to other disease states and immunological phenotypes. The study gave a list of under 200 TCR beta chains associated with cytomegalovirus. In vitro tests confirmed that three of the cytomegalovirus-associated TCR beta chains recognize cytomegalovirus antigens. A later analysis had no HLA typing for the validation cohort, so co-occurrence there was scored across all 110 or so repertoires.

This sequence originates from a man between 18 and 29 years old in good health and CMV-seropositive. Sequencing used PBMCs. The V and J genes are TRBV18 and TRBJ2-3; a weak D assignment points to TRBD2 (5 bases agree). The CDR3: CASSPGGPDTQYF. The DNA sequence reads TGTGCCAGCTCACCAGGCGGGCCAGATACGCAGTATTTT.